This record concerns one T cell receptor (beta chain) sequence. Its matching antigen is unknown. The sample is drawn from a study of cytomegalovirus exposure and HLA in healthy donors. Study-level findings and limits: Per a prior analysis, the majority of TCR beta V segments were productive roughly 90% or roughly 30% of the time. Later analysis associated a missense DCLRE1C variant with TCR beta V- and J-gene trimming. Associated with cytomegalovirus, according to the listing, were about 160 TCR beta chains. The study had only CMV serostatus as immune exposure information.

This PCR relied on a set of 60 Vbeta primers and 13 Jbeta primers. The table came from immunoSEQ multiplex PCR; TCRdb's copy has only in-frame clones and leaves some out. The sample comprises approximately 80,000 clones, around 66% of which are singletons, and 15% rests with the top ten. V lost 6 bases and J lost 2, with 8 bases in between. The CDR3 is made up of 12 amino acids. Germline CDR1 MDHEN, CDR2 SYDVKM. The sequencing sample was made of PBMCs. V is TRBV28 and J is TRBJ2-7; TRBD1 might be the D (5 bases). The receptor was derived from a woman between 40 and 50 years old in good health and CMV-seropositive. CDR3 sequence (DNA): TGTGCCAGCAGGGACAAAACCTACGAGCAGTACTTC. It encodes CASRDKTYEQYF.